This T cell receptor (beta chain) was sequenced during a study of CD8 T cells in Susac syndrome. This clonotype has just one count. Random hexamers were used to reverse transcribe 0.5 to 1 ug of RNA. The authors amplified TCR beta CDR3 across 54 Vbeta and 13 Jbeta using immunoSEQ multiplex PCR. From the immunoSEQ multiplex PCR reads, TCRdb called clonotypes with MiXCR, one entry per CDR3 protein. The sample lists roughly 180,000 distinct CDR3 sequences, roughly 92% occurring once. The multiple sclerosis controls were treatment-naive patients, and their relapsing-remitting disease was stable or active. The sample comprised CD4+ T cells from PBMCs. This sequence was found in a human donor with multiple sclerosis.

The CDR3 sequence is CASMPQGADGANVLTF. In DNA form, the CDR3 reads TGCGCCAGCATGCCTCAGGGGGCGGATGGGGCCAACGTCCTGACTTTC. The chain uses TRBV5-1 and TRBJ2-6; 8 bases fit TRBD1. CDR1 is SGHRS, CDR2 YFSETQ, per germline. The CDR3 runs to 16 residues. The trim removed 6 bases at V and 3 bases at J, leaving 8 bases unmatched.